The T cell receptor beta chain described here comes from a study of T cell responses to AZD1222 COVID-19 vaccine. Study outcomes and limitations: Elevations in Spike-specific TCR breadth and depth followed administration of two AZD1222 doses. Donors were chiefly white British, with a greater number of females, and clonal diversity was perhaps underestimated.

About this clone itself: The antigen is not known.

CDR3 size: 15 residues. Germline CDR1 reads MDHEN; CDR2 reads SYDVKM. Germline trimming cut 5 bases from V and 5 bases from J; bases unmatched to any gene: 6. Clones were sequenced by immunoSEQ multiplex PCR, and TCRdb holds only the in-frame ones, with some missing. This table has 120,000 to 150,000 clones, roughly nine tenths appearing once. The J gene is TRBJ2-2, the V gene TRBV28; 9 positions agree with TRBD1. The sample here was peripheral blood, taken 28 days after the second dose of the MenACWY control vaccine. The receptor comes from an adult who received the MenACWY meningococcal vaccine as a control. The CDR3 sequence is CASSADRGATGELFF. DNA of the CDR3: TGTGCCAGCAGTGCGGACAGGGGTGCTACCGGGGAGCTGTTTTTT. The variable domain in full, completed from reference TRBV28 and TRBJ2-2, reads DVKVTQSSRYLVKRTGEKVFLECVQDMDHENMFWYRQDPGLGLRLIYFSYDVKMKEKGDIPEGYSVSREKKERFSLILESASTNQTSMYLCASSADRGATGELFFGEGSRLTVL.